These 10 T cell receptor beta chains originate from one sample sequenced in a study of T cell responses to AZD1222 COVID-19 vaccine. Sequenced by immunoSEQ multiplex PCR; TCRdb stores in-frame clones only, minus some. Seen here are 85,000 to 100,000 clones, roughly nine tenths observed once, and the top ten hold approximately 3.7%. Sequences were derived from peripheral blood, sampled on day 0 of AZD1222 vaccination. The receptors come from an adult in good health.

The genes are TRBV7-9 and TRBJ1-3; the D is unclear. V shed 3 bases and J shed 2 bases, with 5 bases lying between them. Germline loops: CDR1 SEHNR, CDR2 FQNEAQ (reference sequence). CDR3 size: 13 residues. The CDR3 sequence: CASSFATGNTIYF. DNA of the CDR3: TGTGCCAGCAGCTTCGCGACTGGAAACACCATATATTTT.

The gene calls are TRBV18 and TRBJ2-5, with 8 bases aligning to TRBD1. Germline values: CDR1 KGHSH, CDR2 LQKENI. The CDR3 totals 15 residues. The ends lost 3 bases at V and 3 bases at J; junction bases unmatched: 6. The DNA of the CDR3 is TGTGCCAGCTCACCCGGGACAGGAGCAGAAGAGACCCAGTACTTC. The encoded protein is CASSPGTGAEETQYF.

This clone was observed once. The chain employs TRBV7-6 and TRBJ1-1; TRBD1 matches 8 bases. There are 15 residues in the CDR3. The ends lost 5 bases at V and 5 bases at J; junction bases unmatched: 10. Per the germline V gene, CDR1 is SGHVS and CDR2 is FNYEAQ. The CDR3 region is CASSEWTGSSTEAFF. The CDR3 nucleotides read TGTGCCAGCAGCGAGTGGACAGGGTCCTCAACTGAAGCTTTCTTT.

The rearrangement joins TRBV3-1 (or the pseudogene TRBV3-2) to TRBJ2-1, with TRBD2 matching over 8 bases. CDR3 length: 14 amino acids. V shed 4 bases, J shed 6 bases, and the junction held 5 bases outside the gene matches. The germline V gene encodes CDR1 LGHDT and CDR2 YNNKEL (reference sequence). The CDR3 spells CASSPTGGANEQFF. The CDR3 DNA sequence: TGTGCCAGCAGCCCCACCGGGGGGGCCAATGAGCAGTTCTTC.

CDR3 bases: TGTGCCAGCAGCCTAAGGGGGCCCGGAAACACCATATATTTT. Amino acid sequence: CASSLRGPGNTIYF. The V and J genes are TRBV3-1 (or the pseudogene TRBV3-2) and TRBJ1-3, with 7 nucleotides matching TRBD1. The germline V gene has CDR1 LGHDT and CDR2 YNNKEL (reference sequence). There are 14 residues in the CDR3. The junction had 4 bases not matched to a gene; V was cut back by 4 bases and J by 4 bases.

The gene calls are TRBV27 and TRBJ1-1, with D tentatively TRBD1 (6 bases). With 6 bases removed from V and 1 base from J, the gap between germline ends came to 9 bases. The germline gives CDR1 MNHEY, CDR2 SMNVEV (reference sequence). This CDR3 contains 13 residues. CDR3 sequence reads: CASSGGTNTEAFF. The CDR3 DNA reads TGTGCCAGCAGCGGGGGCACGAACACTGAAGCTTTCTTT.

V gene TRBV10-2 combines with J gene TRBJ2-7; 10 bases match TRBD2. Germline assignment: CDR1 WSHSY and CDR2 SAAADI. CDR3 length equals 16 residues. Trimming removed 6 bases from V and 3 bases from J; junction bases left unmatched: 11. CDR3 sequence: CASRDVSGGDYYEQYF. The CDR3 DNA is TGCGCCAGCAGGGATGTAAGCGGGGGGGATTACTACGAGCAGTACTTC.

The V call is TRBV27, the J call TRBJ2-7; 7 bases match TRBD1. J was trimmed by 1 base and V by 3 bases; bases with no gene match: 6. CDR3 size: 15 residues. In germline, CDR1 is MNHEY, CDR2 SMNVEV (reference sequence). CDR3 protein: CASSFGQESSYEQYF. The CDR3 coding sequence is TGTGCCAGCAGTTTCGGACAGGAGAGTTCCTACGAGCAGTACTTC.

The V call is TRBV5-1, the J call TRBJ2-2; D is unclear. V was trimmed by 0 bases and J by 0 bases, leaving 6 bases between them. This CDR3 region has 15 residues. Germline CDR1 SGHRS, CDR2 YFSETQ. CDR3 region: CASSLEDPNTGELFF. The CDR3 DNA is TGCGCCAGCAGCTTGGAGGACCCGAACACCGGGGAGCTGTTTTTT.

V usage is TRBV6-6 and J usage is TRBJ1-2; TRBD1 matches at 9 bases. CDR1 is MNHNY, CDR2 SVGAGI, per germline (reference sequence). The CDR3 loop spans 15 amino acids. With V trimmed by 7 bases and J by 4 bases, 10 bases remained unmatched. This chain's CDR3 is CASTGRGQGFYGYTF. In DNA form, the CDR3 reads TGTGCCAGCACGGGACGGGGACAGGGATTCTATGGCTACACCTTC.